Presented here are 11 T cell receptor beta chains from one specimen sequenced in a study of cytomegalovirus exposure and HLA in healthy donors. The PCR ran on 60 Vbeta and 13 Jbeta primers. Libraries were prepared by immunoSEQ multiplex PCR; TCRdb keeps only in-frame clonotypes and omits some of them. The table has some 120,000 clones, 80% seen once. The sequenced sample was PBMCs. The source of these receptors is a middle-aged man in good health and CMV-seronegative.

This chain links TRBV30 with TRBJ1-5; D gene uncertain. Germline CDR1 is GTSNPN and CDR2 is SVGIG (reference sequence). This CDR3 has 13 amino acids. V was cut by 0 bases and J by 3 bases, with 6 bases left in between. This chain's CDR3 is CAWSVTDNQPQHF. The CDR3 bases are TGTGCCTGGAGTGTTACAGACAATCAGCCCCAGCATTTT.

The chain combines TRBV6-1 with TRBJ2-6; no clear D gene. The CDR3 runs 14 residues. Germline CDR1 MNHNS, CDR2 SASEGT. Between the trimmed V and J ends, which lost 7 bases and 0 bases, there was a span of 7 bases. CDR3 in amino acids: CASKLPSGANVLTF. CDR3 DNA: TGTGCCAGCAAGCTGCCCTCTGGGGCCAACGTCCTGACTTTC.

Turning to this clone: In the same sample, other DNA sequences code for this CDR3. V gene TRBV5-1 combines with J gene TRBJ2-3; 9 nucleotides align to TRBD2. Germline CDR1 SGHRS, CDR2 YFSETQ. V lost 0 bases and J lost 0; bases outside the gene matches: 2. The CDR3 consists of 16 residues. CDR3 in DNA: TGCGCCAGCAGCTTGGGGCTAGCGGGGAGCACAGATACGCAGTATTTT. Residues: CASSLGLAGSTDTQYF.

This chain links TRBV7-3 with TRBJ2-7; D is possibly TRBD2 (6 bases). V was pared by 4 bases and J by 3 bases, with 16 bases between. From germline, CDR1 is SGHTA and CDR2 FQGTGA. This CDR3 region has 15 residues. CDR3: CASSSQPGGNYEQYF. The CDR3 DNA sequence: TGTGCCAGCAGCTCCCAGCCGGGCGGGAACTACGAGCAGTACTTC.

The V and J genes are TRBV6-1 and TRBJ1-5, with D possibly TRBD1 on 5 matching bases. The CDR3 contains 16 residues. V lost 3 bases to trimming and J lost 4 bases, with 16 bases between them. Looked up from germline, CDR1 is MNHNS and CDR2 is SASEGT. DNA for the CDR3: TGTGCCAGCAGTGACGCGGGGCGAACACTTAATCAGCCCCAGCATTTT. Translating gives CASSDAGRTLNQPQHF.

V usage is TRBV6-4 and J usage is TRBJ1-5; the D is unclear. CDR1 and CDR2 from the germline V gene are MRHNA and SNTAGT. Trimming left V 0 bases short and J 4 bases short, with 10 bases between. The CDR3 loop spans 15 amino acids. CDR3 residues: CASSDSVGRNQPQHF. CDR3 bases: TGTGCCAGCAGTGACTCTGTGGGGAGGAATCAGCCCCAGCATTTT.

The gene calls are TRBV4-2 and TRBJ1-3; D unclear. Trimming shortened V by 1 base and J by 1 base, and 5 bases separated the two germline ends. The CDR3 totals 14 residues. The V gene's germline CDR1 is LGHNA and CDR2 YNFKEQ. The CDR3 DNA follows: TGTGCCAGCAGCCAAGGGACTTCTGGAAACACCATATATTTT. Translated: CASSQGTSGNTIYF.

The chain uses TRBV7-9 and TRBJ2-6, with TRBD1 matching 7 bases. The CDR3 covers 18 residues. Germline V CDR1 and CDR2: SEHNR, FQNEAQ (reference sequence). V shed 7 bases, J shed 0 bases, and the junction held 12 bases outside the gene matches. CDR3 in DNA: TGTGCCAGCAACAGACAGGGAAGGGACCCCTCTGGGGCCAACGTCCTGACTTTC. This encodes CASNRQGRDPSGANVLTF.

The chain carries TRBV27 and TRBJ2-2; 7 bases align to TRBD1. After removal of 2 bases from V and 3 bases from J, the junction contained 3 bases not matched to a gene. The CDR3 extends over 15 amino acids. In germline, CDR1 is MNHEY, CDR2 SMNVEV (reference sequence). CDR3 sequence reads: CASSLQGVDTGELFF. In DNA form, the CDR3 reads TGTGCCAGCAGTTTACAGGGGGTTGACACCGGGGAGCTGTTTTTT.

This clone was picked up a small number of times. The gene calls are TRBV7-6 and TRBJ2-7, with 9 bases that match TRBD1. The CDR3 length is 14 residues. CDR1 is SGHVS and CDR2 is FNYEAQ in the germline V gene. Unmatched junction bases numbered 9, after V lost 6 bases and J lost 6 bases. The CDR3 here is CASSLQGAPGEQYF. The CDR3 nucleotides read TGTGCCAGCAGTTTACAGGGGGCGCCAGGCGAGCAGTACTTC. Filled out from reference TRBV7-6 and TRBJ2-7, the complete variable domain reads GAGVSQSPRYKVTKRGQDVALRCDPISGHVSLYWYRQALGQGPEFLTYFNYEAQQDKSGLPNDRFSAERPEGSISTLTIQRTEQRDSAMYRCASSLQGAPGEQYFGPGTRLTVT.

The rearrangement joins TRBV7-2 to TRBJ2-7, with 7 bases matching TRBD2. Germline V CDR1 and CDR2: SGHTA, FQGNSA. V shed 5 bases and J 2 bases; nucleotides not matched to a gene: 6. The CDR3 runs to 14 residues. The CDR3 reads CASSPTAGPYEQYF. CDR3 nucleotide sequence: TGTGCCAGCAGCCCCACAGCGGGACCCTACGAGCAGTACTTC.